What follows are 7 T cell receptor beta chains derived from one specimen sequenced in a study of identical twins. TCRdb re-analysed the 5' RACE reads in MiXCR, keeping a single row per CDR3 protein. This table has some 330,000 distinct CDR3 sequences, about 9% appearing once. Sequencing was done on a sample of naive T cells sorted from blood. The receptors stem from a woman between 45 and 65 years old in good health.

This clonotype was seen repeatedly, ten times or more. The chain combines TRBV5-1 with TRBJ2-2; D unclear. V was clipped by 7 bases and J by 4 bases, with 11 bases between them. Germline CDR1 is SGHRS and CDR2 is YFSETQ. The CDR3 sequence is 13 residues long. The CDR3 loop is CASGARTTGELFF. CDR3 nucleotides: TGCGCCAGCGGAGCAAGGACCACCGGGGAGCTGTTTTTT. The whole variable domain, remainder taken from reference TRBV5-1 and TRBJ2-2, is KAGVTQTPRYLIKTRGQQVTLSCSPISGHRSVSWYQQTPGQGLQFLFEYFSETQRNKGNFPGRFSGRQFSNSRSEMNVSTLELGDSALYLCASGARTTGELFFGEGSRLTVL.

This clonotype was seen ten or more times. The chain has TRBV5-1 and TRBJ1-5, with D tentatively TRBD1 (5 bases). Between the trimmed V and J ends, which lost 0 bases and 3 bases, there was a span of 10 bases. The CDR3 runs 15 residues. The germline CDR1 and CDR2 sequences are SGHRS and YFSETQ. CDR3 in amino acids: CASSLAGANNQPQHF. Written as DNA, the CDR3 is TGCGCCAGCAGCTTGGCCGGGGCGAACAATCAGCCCCAGCATTTT.

The rearrangement links TRBV7-9 to TRBJ2-3, with D unclear. The germline gives CDR1 SEHNR, CDR2 FQNEAQ (reference sequence). V gave up 2 bases and J gave up 4 bases, with 4 bases separating them. CDR3 length equals 12 residues. The CDR3: CASSLNSDTQYF. The CDR3 DNA reads TGTGCCAGCAGCTTAAATTCAGATACGCAGTATTTT.

This rearrangement joins TRBV12-3 or TRBV12-4 to TRBJ2-1; D is uncertain. Trimming left V 5 bases short and J 10 bases short, with 12 bases between. This CDR3 has 12 amino acids. The CDR3 loop reads CASSPWAREQFF. The CDR3 DNA follows: TGTGCCAGCAGTCCTTGGGCCAGGGAGCAGTTCTTC.

This clonotype was observed a few times. The chain couples TRBV20-1 to TRBJ2-5; weak D call: TRBD2 (7 bases). CDR3 length equals 15 residues. In germline, CDR1 is DFQATT, CDR2 SNEGSKA (reference sequence). The germline V and J ends were trimmed by 5 bases and 5 bases, with 21 bases remaining between them. The CDR3 sequence is CSAFPGASGGETQYF. The CDR3 DNA is TGCAGTGCTTTCCCAGGGGCTAGCGGAGGGGAGACCCAGTACTTC.

This clonotype was observed many times. The chain links TRBV4-1 to TRBJ2-1; TRBD2 aligns across 7 bases. Trimming removed 0 bases from V and 8 bases from J; junction bases left unmatched: 4. The length of the CDR3 is 14 residues. The germline gives CDR1 MGHRA, CDR2 YSYEKL. The CDR3 nucleotides are TGCGCCAGCAGCCAAGACCCGGGGGGAGATGAGCAGTTCTTC. Translating it yields CASSQDPGGDEQFF.

Many counts were recorded for this clonotype. The rearrangement links TRBV12-3 or TRBV12-4 to TRBJ2-2; weak D call: TRBD2 (5 bases). V shed 3 bases and J shed 11 bases, with 10 bases lying between them. This CDR3 spans 12 amino acids. The CDR3 DNA is TGTGCCAGCAGTTTTGACTATCTCGAGCTGTTTTTT. Protein: CASSFDYLELFF.